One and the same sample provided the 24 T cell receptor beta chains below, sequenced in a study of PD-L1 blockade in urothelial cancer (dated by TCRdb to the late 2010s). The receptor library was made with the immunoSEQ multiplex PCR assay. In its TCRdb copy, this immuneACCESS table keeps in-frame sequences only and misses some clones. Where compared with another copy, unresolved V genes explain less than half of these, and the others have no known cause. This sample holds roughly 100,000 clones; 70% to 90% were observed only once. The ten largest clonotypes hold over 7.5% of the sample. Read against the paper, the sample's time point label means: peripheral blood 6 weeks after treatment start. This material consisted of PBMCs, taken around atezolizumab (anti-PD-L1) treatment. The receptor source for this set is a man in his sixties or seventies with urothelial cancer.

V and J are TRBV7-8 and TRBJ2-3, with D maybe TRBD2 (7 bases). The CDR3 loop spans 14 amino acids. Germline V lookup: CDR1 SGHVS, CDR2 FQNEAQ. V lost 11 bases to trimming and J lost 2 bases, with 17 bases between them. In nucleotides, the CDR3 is TGTGCCGGGGGGGGGCATTTCGCCACAGATACGCAGTATTTT. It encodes CAGGGHFATDTQYF.

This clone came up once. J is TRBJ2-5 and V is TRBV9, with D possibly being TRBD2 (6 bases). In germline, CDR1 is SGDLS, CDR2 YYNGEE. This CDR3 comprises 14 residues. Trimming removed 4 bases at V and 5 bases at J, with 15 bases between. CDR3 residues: CASSPTGGSETQYF. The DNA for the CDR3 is TGTGCCAGCAGCCCCACCGGGGGTTCTGAGACCCAGTACTTC.

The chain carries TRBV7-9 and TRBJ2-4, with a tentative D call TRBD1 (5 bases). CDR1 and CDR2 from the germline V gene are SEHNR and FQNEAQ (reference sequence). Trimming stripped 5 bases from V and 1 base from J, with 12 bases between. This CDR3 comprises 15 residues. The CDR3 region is CASSLGLGAKNIQYF. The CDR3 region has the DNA TGTGCCAGCAGCCTGGGGCTCGGGGCCAAAAACATTCAGTACTTC.

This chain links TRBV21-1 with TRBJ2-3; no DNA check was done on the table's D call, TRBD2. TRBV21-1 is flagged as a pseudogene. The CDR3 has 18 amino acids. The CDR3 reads CASSKVIFGTASTDTQYF. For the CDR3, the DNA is TGTGCCAGCAGCAAGGTAATATTCGGGACTGCCAGCACAGATACGCAGTATTTT.

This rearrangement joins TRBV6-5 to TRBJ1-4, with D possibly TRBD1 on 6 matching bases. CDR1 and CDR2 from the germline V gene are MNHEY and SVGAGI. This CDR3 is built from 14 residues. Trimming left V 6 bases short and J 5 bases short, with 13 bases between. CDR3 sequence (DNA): TGTGCCAGCAGGATGACAGGTCAAAATGAAAAACTGTTTTTT. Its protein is CASRMTGQNEKLFF.

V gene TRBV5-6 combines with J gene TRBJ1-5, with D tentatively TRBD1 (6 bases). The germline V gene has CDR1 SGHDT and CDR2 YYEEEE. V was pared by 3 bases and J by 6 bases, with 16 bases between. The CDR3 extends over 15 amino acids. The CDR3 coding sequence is TGTGCCAGCAGCTCGCGGGCGGGGGCGGGTCAGCCCCAGCATTTT. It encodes CASSSRAGAGQPQHF.

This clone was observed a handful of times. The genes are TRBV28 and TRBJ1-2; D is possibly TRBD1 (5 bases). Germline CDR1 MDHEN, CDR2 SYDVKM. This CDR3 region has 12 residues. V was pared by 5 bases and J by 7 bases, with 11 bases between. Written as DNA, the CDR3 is TGTGCCAGCAGTCCAGGGTTCCCTGGCTACACCTTC. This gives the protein CASSPGFPGYTF.

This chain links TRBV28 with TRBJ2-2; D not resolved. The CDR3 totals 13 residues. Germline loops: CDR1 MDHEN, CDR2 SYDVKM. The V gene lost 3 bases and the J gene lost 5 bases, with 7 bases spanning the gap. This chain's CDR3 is CASSFSGTGELFF. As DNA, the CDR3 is TGTGCCAGCAGTTTTTCGGGTACCGGGGAGCTGTTTTTT.

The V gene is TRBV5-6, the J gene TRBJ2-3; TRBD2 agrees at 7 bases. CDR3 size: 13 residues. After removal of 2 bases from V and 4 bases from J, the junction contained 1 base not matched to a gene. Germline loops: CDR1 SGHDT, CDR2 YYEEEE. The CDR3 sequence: CASSLLASDTQYF. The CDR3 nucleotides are TGTGCCAGCAGCTTACTAGCGTCAGATACGCAGTATTTT.

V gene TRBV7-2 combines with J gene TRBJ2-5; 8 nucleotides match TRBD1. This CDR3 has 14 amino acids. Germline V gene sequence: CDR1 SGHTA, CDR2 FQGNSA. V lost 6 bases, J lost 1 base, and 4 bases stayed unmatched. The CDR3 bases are TGTGCCAGCAGAACAGGACAGGGCCAAGAGACCCAGTACTTC. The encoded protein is CASRTGQGQETQYF.

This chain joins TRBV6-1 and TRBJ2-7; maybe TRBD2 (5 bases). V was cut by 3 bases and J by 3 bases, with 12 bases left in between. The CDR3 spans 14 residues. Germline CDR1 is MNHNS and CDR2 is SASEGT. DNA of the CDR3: TGTGCCAGCAGTGACACTAGATCGGGCTACGAGCAGTACTTC. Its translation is CASSDTRSGYEQYF.

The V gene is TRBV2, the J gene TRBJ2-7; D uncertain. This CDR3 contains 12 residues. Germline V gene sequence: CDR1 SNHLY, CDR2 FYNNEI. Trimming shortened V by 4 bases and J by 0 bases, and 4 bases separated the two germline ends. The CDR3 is CASSALSYEQYF. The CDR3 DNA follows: TGTGCCAGCAGTGCTCTCTCCTACGAGCAGTACTTC.

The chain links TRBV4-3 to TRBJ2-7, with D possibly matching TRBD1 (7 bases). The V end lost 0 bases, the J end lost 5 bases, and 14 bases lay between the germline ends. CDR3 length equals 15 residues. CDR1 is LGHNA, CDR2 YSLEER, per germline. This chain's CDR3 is CASSQEWRGLDEQYF. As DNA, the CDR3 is TGCGCCAGCAGCCAAGAGTGGAGGGGGCTGGACGAGCAGTACTTC.

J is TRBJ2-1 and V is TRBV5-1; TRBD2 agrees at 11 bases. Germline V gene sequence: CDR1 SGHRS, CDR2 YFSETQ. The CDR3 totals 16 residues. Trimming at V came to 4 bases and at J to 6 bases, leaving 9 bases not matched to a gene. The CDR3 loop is CASSPYLAGGLNEQFF. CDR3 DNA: TGCGCCAGCAGCCCCTACCTAGCGGGAGGACTCAATGAGCAGTTCTTC.

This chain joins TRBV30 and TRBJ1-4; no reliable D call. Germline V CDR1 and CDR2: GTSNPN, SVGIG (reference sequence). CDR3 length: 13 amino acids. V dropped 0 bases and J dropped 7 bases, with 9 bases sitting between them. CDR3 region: CAWSVQPVEKLFF. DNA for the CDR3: TGTGCCTGGAGTGTACAGCCTGTTGAAAAACTGTTTTTT.

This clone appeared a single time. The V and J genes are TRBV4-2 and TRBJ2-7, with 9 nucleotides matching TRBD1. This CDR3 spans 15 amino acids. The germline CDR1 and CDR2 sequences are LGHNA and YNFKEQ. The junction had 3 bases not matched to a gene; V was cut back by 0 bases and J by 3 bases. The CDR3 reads CASSQETGGFYEQYF. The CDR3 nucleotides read TGTGCCAGCAGCCAAGAGACAGGGGGGTTCTACGAGCAGTACTTC.

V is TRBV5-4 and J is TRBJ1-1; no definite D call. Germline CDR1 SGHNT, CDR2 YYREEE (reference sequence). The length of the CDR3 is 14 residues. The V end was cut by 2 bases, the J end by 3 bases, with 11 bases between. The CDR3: CASSLGYQDTEAFF. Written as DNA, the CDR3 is TGTGCCAGCAGCTTAGGATATCAGGACACTGAAGCTTTCTTT.

The CDR3 bases are TGTGCCAGCAGCGGCCTTGAGGAGGGGAAGGCCTACGAGCAGTACTTC. Its protein is CASSGLEEGKAYEQYF. The rearrangement links TRBV7-9 to TRBJ2-7; possible D gene TRBD2, 6 bases. There are 16 residues in the CDR3. Germline V gene data show CDR1 as SEHNR and CDR2 as FQNEAQ (reference sequence). V dropped 5 bases and J dropped 2 bases, with 19 bases sitting between them.

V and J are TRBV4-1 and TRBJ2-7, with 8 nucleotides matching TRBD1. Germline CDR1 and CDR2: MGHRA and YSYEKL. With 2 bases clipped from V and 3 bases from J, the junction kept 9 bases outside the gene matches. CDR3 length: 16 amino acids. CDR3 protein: CASSQWEGQGLYEQYF. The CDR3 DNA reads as TGCGCCAGCAGCCAATGGGAAGGACAGGGTCTCTACGAGCAGTACTTC.

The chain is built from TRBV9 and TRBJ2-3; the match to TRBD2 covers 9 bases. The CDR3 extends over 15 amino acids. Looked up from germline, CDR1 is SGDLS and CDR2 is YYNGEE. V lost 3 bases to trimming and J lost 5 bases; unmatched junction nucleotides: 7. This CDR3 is CASSDPGTSQDTQYF. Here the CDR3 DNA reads TGTGCCAGCAGCGACCCCGGGACTAGCCAAGATACGCAGTATTTT. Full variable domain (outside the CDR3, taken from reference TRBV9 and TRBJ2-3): DSGVTQTPKHLITATGQRVTLRCSPRSGDLSVYWYQQSLDQGLQFLIQYYNGEERAKGNILERFSAQQFPDLHSELNLSSLELGDSALYFCASSDPGTSQDTQYFGPGTRLTVL.

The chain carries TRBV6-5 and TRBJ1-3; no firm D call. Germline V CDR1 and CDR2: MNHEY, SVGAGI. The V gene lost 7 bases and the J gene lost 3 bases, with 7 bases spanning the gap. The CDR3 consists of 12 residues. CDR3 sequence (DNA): TGTGCCAGCATCGGCGGTGGAAACACCATATATTTT. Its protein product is CASIGGGNTIYF.

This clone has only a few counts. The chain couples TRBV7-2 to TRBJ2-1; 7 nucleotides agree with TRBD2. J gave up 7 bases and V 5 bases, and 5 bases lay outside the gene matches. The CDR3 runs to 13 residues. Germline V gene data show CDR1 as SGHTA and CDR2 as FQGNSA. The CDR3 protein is CASSRDYRNEQFF. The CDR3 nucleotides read TGTGCCAGCAGCCGGGACTACAGAAATGAGCAGTTCTTC.

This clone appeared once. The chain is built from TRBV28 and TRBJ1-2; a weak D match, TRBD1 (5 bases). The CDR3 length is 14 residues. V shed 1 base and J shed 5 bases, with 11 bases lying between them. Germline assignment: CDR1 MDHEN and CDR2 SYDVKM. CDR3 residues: CASSLSGTFYGYTF. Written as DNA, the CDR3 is TGTGCCAGCAGTTTATCCGGGACTTTTTATGGCTACACCTTC.

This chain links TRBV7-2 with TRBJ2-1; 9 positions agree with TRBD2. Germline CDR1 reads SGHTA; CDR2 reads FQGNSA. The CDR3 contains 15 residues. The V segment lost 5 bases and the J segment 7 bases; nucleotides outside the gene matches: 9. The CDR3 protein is CASSQESGGLNEQFF. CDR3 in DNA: TGTGCCAGCAGCCAGGAGAGCGGGGGGTTAAATGAGCAGTTCTTC.